This T cell receptor beta chain was obtained from a study of cytomegalovirus exposure and HLA in healthy donors. The primer mix had 60 Vbeta and 13 Jbeta primers. Measured with immunoSEQ multiplex PCR; TCRdb has only the in-frame clones, and not every one. This sample carries about 130,000 clones, with 1.5% to 2% going to the ten biggest clones. The receptor's source is a woman aged 55 to 70 in good health and CMV-seronegative. The sequencing input was PBMCs.

CDR3 region: CASSLGRGAGGETQYF. CDR3 coding DNA: TGTGCCAGCAGCTTAGGCCGCGGAGCGGGGGGTGAGACCCAGTACTTC. The chain uses TRBV13 and TRBJ2-5, with 9 bases that match TRBD2. CDR1 PRHDT and CDR2 FYEKMQ come from the germline V gene (reference sequence). The CDR3 covers 16 residues. Losses at the gene ends were 0 bases for V and 5 bases for J; bases not matched to a gene: 7. Using reference TRBV13 and TRBJ2-5 for the parts outside the CDR3, the full variable domain is AAGVIQSPRHLIKEKRETATLKCYPIPRHDTVYWYQQGPGQDPQFLISFYEKMQSDKGSIPDRFSAQQFSDYHSELNMSSLELGDSALYFCASSLGRGAGGETQYFGPGTRLLVL.